This T cell receptor beta chain was profiled in a study of cytomegalovirus exposure and HLA in healthy donors. Study findings and constraints: One variant, a missense change in DCLRE1C, was linked in a later analysis to TCR beta V- and J-gene trimming. Several of the most significant clusters were apparently associated with common viral pathogens in a later analysis.

Germline lookup yields CDR1 SGHRS and CDR2 YFSETQ. CDR3 length: 16 residues. The ends were cut back, 1 base at V and 0 bases at J, with 10 bases in the middle. Comment on this clone: The antigen remains unidentified.

PCR involved 60 Vbeta and 13 Jbeta primers. This table comes from immunoSEQ multiplex PCR, and its TCRdb copy is limited to in-frame clones, with some not included. The sample includes roughly 93,000 clones, over 70% of them seen just once. V is TRBV5-1 and J is TRBJ2-2, with D possibly being TRBD1 (6 bases). This clonotype originated in a man between 18 and 35 years old in good health and CMV-seropositive. Input material: PBMCs. The CDR3 DNA sequence: TGCGCCAGCAGCTTGAGGCAGGGGTCGAACACCGGGGAGCTGTTTTTT. It translates to CASSLRQGSNTGELFF.